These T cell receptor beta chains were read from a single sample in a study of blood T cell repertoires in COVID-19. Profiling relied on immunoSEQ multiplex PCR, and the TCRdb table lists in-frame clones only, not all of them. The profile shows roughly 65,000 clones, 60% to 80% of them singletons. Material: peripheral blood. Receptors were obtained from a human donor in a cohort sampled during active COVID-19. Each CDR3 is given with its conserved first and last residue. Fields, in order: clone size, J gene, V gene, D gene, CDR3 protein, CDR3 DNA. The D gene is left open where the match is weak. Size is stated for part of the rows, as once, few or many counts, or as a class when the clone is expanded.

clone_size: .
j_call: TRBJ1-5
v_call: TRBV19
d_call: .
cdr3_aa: CASSIREWNQPQHF
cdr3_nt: TGTGCCAGTAGTATACGGGAGTGGAATCAGCCCCAGCATTTT

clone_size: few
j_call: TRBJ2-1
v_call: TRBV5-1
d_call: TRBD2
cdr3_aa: CASSSLSGSSYNEQFF
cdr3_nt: TGCGCCAGCAGCTCTCTTAGCGGGAGCTCCTACAATGAGCAGTTCTTC

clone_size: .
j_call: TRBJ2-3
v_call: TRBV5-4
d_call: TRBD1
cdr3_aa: CASSLWTGAASDTQYF
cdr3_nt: TGTGCCAGCAGCCTATGGACAGGGGCCGCGTCTGATACGCAGTATTTT

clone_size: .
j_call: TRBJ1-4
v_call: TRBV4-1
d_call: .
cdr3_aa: CASSQEGGTPNEKLFF
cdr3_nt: TGCGCCAGCAGCCAAGAAGGCGGGACGCCGAATGAAAAACTGTTTTTT

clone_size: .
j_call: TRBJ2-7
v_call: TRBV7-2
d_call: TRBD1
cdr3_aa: CASSLARGQAYEQYF
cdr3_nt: TGTGCCAGCAGCCTTGCCCGTGGACAGGCCTACGAGCAGTACTTC

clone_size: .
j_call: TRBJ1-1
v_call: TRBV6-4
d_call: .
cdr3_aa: CASSESGFSNTEAFF
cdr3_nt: TGTGCCAGCAGTGAATCAGGGTTCTCGAACACTGAAGCTTTCTTT

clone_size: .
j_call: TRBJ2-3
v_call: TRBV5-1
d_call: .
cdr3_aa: CASSSGNTDEQYF
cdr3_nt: TGCGCCAGCAGCTCGGGGAACACGGATGAGCAGTATTTT

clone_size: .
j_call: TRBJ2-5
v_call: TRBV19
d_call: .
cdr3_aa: CASQVQGGETQYF
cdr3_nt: TGTGCCAGTCAAGTACAGGGCGGGGAGACCCAGTACTTC

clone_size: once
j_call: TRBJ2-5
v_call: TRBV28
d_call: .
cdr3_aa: CASSSQDTSQETQYF
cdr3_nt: TGTGCCAGCAGTTCACAGGACACGAGCCAAGAGACCCAGTACTTC

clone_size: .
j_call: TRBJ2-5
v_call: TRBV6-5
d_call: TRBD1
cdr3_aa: CASSSPGQGRETQYF
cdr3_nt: TGTGCCAGCAGTTCCCCCGGACAGGGGCGGGAGACCCAGTACTTC

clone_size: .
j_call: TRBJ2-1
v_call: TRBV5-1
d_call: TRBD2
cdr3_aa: CASSPGGASSYNEQFF
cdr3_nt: TGCGCCAGCTCCCCCGGGGGGGCAAGCTCCTACAATGAGCAGTTCTTC

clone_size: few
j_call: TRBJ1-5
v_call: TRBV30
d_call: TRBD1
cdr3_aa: CAWGEGAGNQPQHF
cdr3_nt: TGTGCCTGGGGTGAGGGGGCAGGCAATCAGCCCCAGCATTTT

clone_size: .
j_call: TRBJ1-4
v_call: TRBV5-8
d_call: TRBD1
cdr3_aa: CASSNGTGGGEKLFF
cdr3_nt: TGTGCCAGCAGCAACGGGACAGGGGGCGGAGAAAAACTGTTTTTT

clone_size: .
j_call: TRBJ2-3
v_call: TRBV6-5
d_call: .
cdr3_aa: CASRGAGADTQYF
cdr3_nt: TGTGCCAGCAGGGGGGCAGGGGCAGATACGCAGTATTTT

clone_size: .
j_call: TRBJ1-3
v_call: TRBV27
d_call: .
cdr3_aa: CASSLGGTGNTIYF
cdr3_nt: TGTGCCAGCAGTTTGGGGGGGACTGGAAACACCATATATTTT

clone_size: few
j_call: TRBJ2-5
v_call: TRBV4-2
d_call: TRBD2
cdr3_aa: CASSQASGPFQETQYF
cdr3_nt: TGTGCCAGCAGCCAAGCTAGCGGGCCTTTCCAAGAGACCCAGTACTTC

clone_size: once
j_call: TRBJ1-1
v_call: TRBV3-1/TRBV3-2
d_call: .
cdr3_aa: CAVGGSGYAEAFF
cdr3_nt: TGTGCCGTCGGGGGGTCCGGGTACGCTGAAGCTTTCTTT

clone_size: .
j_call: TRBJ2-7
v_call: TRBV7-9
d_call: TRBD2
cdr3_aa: CASSLVPAGGFSYEQYF
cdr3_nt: TGTGCCAGCAGCTTAGTTCCAGCGGGGGGTTTTTCCTACGAGCAGTACTTC

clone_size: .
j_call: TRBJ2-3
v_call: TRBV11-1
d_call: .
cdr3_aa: CASSLQAQRDTQYF
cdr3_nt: TGTGCCAGCAGTCTTCAGGCCCAACGCGATACGCAGTATTTT

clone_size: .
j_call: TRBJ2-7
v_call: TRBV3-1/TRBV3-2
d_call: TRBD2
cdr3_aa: CASSTLAGSYEQYF
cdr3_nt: TGTGCCAGCAGCACTCTAGCGGGATCCTACGAGCAGTACTTC

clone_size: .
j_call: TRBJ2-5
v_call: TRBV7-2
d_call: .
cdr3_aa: CASRGAGYQETQYF
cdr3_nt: TGTGCCAGCCGCGGCGCCGGGTATCAAGAGACCCAGTACTTC

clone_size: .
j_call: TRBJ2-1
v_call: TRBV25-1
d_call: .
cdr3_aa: CASSMEFNEQFF
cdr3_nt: TGTGCCAGCTCGATGGAGTTCAATGAGCAGTTCTTC

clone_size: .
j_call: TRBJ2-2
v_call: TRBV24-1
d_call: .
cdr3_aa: CATSDRTTEYTGELFF
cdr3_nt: TGTGCCACCAGTGATCGGACTACTGAATACACCGGGGAGCTGTTTTTT

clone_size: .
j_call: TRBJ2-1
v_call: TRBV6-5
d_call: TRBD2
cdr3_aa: CASSSALAGYNEQFF
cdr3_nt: TGTGCCAGCAGTTCCGCACTAGCGGGGTACAATGAGCAGTTCTTC

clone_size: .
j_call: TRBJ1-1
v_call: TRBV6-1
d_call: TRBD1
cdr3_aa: CASRTGDTTEAFF
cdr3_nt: TGTGCCAGCAGAACAGGGGATACCACTGAAGCTTTCTTT

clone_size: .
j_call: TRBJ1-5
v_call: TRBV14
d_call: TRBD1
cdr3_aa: CASSQDKKDRGQAVKGSEPQHF
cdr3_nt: TGTGCCAGCAGCCAAGATAAGAAGGACAGGGGGCAGGCTGTAAAAGGGTCAGAGCCCCAGCATTTT

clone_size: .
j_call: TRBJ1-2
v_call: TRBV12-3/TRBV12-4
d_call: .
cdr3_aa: CASSSQGNYGYTF
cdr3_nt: TGTGCCAGCAGTTCACAGGGCAACTATGGCTACACCTTC

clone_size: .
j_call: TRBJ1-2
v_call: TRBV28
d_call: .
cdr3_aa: CASSPTAYGYTF
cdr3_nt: TGTGCCAGCAGTCCGACAGCCTATGGCTACACCTTC

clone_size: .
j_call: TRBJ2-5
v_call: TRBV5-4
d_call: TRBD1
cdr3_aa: CASSSGQGAQETQYF
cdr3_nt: TGTGCCAGCAGCTCGGGGCAGGGGGCCCAAGAGACCCAGTACTTC

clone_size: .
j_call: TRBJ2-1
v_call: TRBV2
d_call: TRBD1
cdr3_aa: CASTAGQGFNEQFF
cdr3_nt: TGTGCCAGCACCGCCGGACAGGGGTTCAATGAGCAGTTCTTC

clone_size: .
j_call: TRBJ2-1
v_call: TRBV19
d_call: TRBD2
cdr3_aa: CATTPDGTRNNEQFF
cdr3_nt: TGTGCCACCACCCCCGACGGGACTAGAAACAATGAGCAGTTCTTC

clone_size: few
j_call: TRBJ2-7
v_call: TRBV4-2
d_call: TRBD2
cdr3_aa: CASSLTLAGGYEQYF
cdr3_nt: TGTGCCAGCAGCCTTACACTAGCGGGAGGATACGAGCAGTACTTC

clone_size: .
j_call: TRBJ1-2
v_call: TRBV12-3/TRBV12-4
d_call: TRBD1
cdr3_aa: CASSGTGHGYTF
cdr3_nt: TGTGCCAGCAGTGGGACAGGGCACGGCTACACCTTC

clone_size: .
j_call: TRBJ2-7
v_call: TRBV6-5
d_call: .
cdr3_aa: CASRVSGNSYEQYF
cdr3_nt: TGTGCCAGCAGGGTTAGCGGAAACTCCTACGAGCAGTACTTC

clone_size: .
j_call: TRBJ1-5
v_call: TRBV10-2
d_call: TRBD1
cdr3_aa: CASREGAFGNQPQHF
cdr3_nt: TGCGCCAGCAGGGAGGGGGCGTTTGGCAATCAGCCCCAGCATTTT

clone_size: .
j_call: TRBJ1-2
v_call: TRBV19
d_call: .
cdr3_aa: CASSIRVRGGYTF
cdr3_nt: TGTGCCAGTAGTATCCGAGTAAGGGGTGGCTACACCTTC

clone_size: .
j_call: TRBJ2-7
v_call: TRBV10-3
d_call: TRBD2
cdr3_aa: CAISEGRGGGPYEQYF
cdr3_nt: TGTGCCATCAGTGAAGGGCGCGGGGGGGGTCCCTACGAGCAGTACTTC

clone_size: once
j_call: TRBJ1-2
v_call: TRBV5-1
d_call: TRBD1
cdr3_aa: CASSWGQGRDGYTF
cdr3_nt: TGCGCCAGCAGCTGGGGACAGGGGAGGGATGGCTACACCTTC

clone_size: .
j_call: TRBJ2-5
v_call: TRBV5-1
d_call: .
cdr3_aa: CASSLEQGKETQYF
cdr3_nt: TGCGCCAGCAGCTTGGAACAGGGCAAAGAGACCCAGTACTTC

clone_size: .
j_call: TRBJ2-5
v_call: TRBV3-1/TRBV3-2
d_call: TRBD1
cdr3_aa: CASSQDRGKETQYF
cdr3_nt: TGTGCCAGCAGCCAGGACAGGGGGAAAGAGACCCAGTACTTC

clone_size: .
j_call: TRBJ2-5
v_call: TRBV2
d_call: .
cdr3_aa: CASSESGTLGGTQYF
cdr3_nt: TGTGCCAGCAGTGAATCCGGGACGCTGGGAGGGACCCAGTACTTC

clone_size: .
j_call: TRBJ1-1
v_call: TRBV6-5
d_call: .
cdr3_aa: CASSYVQNTEAFF
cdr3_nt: TGTGCCAGCAGTTACGTCCAGAACACTGAAGCTTTCTTT

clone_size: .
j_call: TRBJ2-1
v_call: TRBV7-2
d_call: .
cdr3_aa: CASSPDSLLYNEQFF
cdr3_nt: TGTGCCAGCAGCCCAGACTCCCTCCTATACAATGAGCAGTTCTTC

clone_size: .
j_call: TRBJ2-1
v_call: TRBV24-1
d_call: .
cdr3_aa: CASLAFNEQFF
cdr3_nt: TGTGCCTCCTTGGCTTTCAATGAGCAGTTCTTC

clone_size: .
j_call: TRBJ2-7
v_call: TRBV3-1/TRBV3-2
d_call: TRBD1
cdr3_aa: CASSQGDRGGEQYF
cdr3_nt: TGTGCCAGCAGCCAAGGGGACAGGGGAGGCGAGCAGTACTTC

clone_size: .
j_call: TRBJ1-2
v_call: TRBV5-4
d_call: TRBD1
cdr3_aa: CASSARQGIANYGYTF
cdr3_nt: TGTGCCAGCAGCGCTCGACAGGGAATAGCTAACTATGGCTACACCTTC

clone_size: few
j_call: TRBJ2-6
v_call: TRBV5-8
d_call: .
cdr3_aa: CASSLGQGRLVPGANVLTF
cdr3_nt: TGTGCCAGCAGCTTGGGTCAGGGTCGTCTTGTCCCTGGGGCCAACGTCCTGACTTTC

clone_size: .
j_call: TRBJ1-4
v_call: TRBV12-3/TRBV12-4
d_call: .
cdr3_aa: CASTFGGGEKLFF
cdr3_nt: TGTGCCAGCACCTTCGGGGGAGGGGAAAAACTGTTTTTT

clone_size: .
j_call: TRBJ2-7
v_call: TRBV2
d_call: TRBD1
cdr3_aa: CASRSGTGGHYEQYF
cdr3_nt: TGTGCCAGCAGATCCGGGACAGGGGGCCATTACGAGCAGTACTTC

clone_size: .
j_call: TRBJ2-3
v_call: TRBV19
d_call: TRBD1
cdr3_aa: CASTGTGINTQYF
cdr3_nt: TGTGCCAGTACCGGGACAGGAATTAATACGCAGTATTTT

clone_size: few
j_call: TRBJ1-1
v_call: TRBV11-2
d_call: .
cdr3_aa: CASSLLSRQAPNTEAFF
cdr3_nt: TGTGCCAGCAGCTTGCTGAGCCGCCAAGCTCCGAACACTGAAGCTTTCTTT

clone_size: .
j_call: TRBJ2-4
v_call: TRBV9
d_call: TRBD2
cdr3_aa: CASSVGRERGRTAKNIQYF
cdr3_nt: TGTGCCAGCAGCGTCGGGCGGGAGAGAGGGAGGACTGCCAAAAACATTCAGTACTTC

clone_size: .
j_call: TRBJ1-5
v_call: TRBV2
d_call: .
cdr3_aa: CASNQGLSQPQHF
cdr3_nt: TGTGCCAGCAATCAGGGGCTAAGTCAGCCCCAGCATTTT

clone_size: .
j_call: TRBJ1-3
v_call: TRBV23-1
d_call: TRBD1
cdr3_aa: CASSQPTGQGTGNTIYF
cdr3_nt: TGCGCCAGCAGTCAACCGACCGGACAGGGGACGGGAAACACCATATATTTT

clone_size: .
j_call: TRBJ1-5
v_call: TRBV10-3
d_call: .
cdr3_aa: CAISESMGGASSNQPQHF
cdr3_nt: TGTGCCATCAGTGAGTCGATGGGAGGGGCCTCCAGCAATCAGCCCCAGCATTTT